This T cell receptor (beta chain) emerged from a study of PD-1 blockade in classical Hodgkin lymphoma. General study points: Partial responders and progressors had significantly lower baseline TCR diversity.

All the patients suffered relapse after autologous stem cell transplantation, and brentuximab vedotin exposure differed. Germline V gene data show CDR1 as LNHDA and CDR2 as SQIVND (reference sequence). The CDR3 spans 15 residues. Trimming cost V 6 bases and J 6 bases; bases outside gene matches: 7. Note on this clone: Its antigen is currently unknown.

The table came from immunoSEQ multiplex PCR; TCRdb's copy has only in-frame clones and leaves some out. The sample consists of just over 60,000 clones, about 91% of them appearing once. The chain combines TRBV19 with TRBJ2-1; 11 bases are a match to TRBD2. This TCR derives from a human donor with classical Hodgkin lymphoma. The sequences come from peripheral blood mononuclear cells (PBMCs), collected at baseline. This CDR3 is CASRMLAGGVNEQFF. The CDR3 coding sequence is TGTGCCAGTAGGATGTTAGCGGGGGGGGTCAATGAGCAGTTCTTC.